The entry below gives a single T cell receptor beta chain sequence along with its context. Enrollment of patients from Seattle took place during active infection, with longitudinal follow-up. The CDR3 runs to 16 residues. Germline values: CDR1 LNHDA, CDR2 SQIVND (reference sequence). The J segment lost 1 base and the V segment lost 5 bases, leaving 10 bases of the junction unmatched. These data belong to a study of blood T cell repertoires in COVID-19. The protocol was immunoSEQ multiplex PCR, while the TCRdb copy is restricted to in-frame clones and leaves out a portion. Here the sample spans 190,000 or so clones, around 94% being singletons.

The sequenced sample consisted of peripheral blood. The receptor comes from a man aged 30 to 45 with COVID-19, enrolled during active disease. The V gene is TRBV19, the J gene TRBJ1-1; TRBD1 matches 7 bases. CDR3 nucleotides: TGTGCCAGTAGTTCTGGTACAGGGGTGGGGAACACTGAAGCTTTCTTT. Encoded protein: CASSSGTGVGNTEAFF. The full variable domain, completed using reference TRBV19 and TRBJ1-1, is DGGITQSPKYLFRKEGQNVTLSCEQNLNHDAMYWYRQDPGQGLRLIYYSQIVNDFQKGDIAEGYSVSREKKESFPLTVTSAQKNPTAFYLCASSSGTGVGNTEAFFGQGTRLTVV.